The 27 T cell receptor beta chains reported below all come from one sample, sequenced in a study of T cells in localized non-small cell lung cancer (TCRdb year 2020). To prepare the library, the immunoSEQ multiplex PCR assay was applied. TCRdb mirrors the immuneACCESS table, restricted to in-frame sequences. Some clones are absent from its copies; in checked studies, under half trace to an unresolved V gene, and the reason for the others is unknown. The sample yields 12,000 to 15,000 clones; roughly 87% were counted once. Clones ranked in the top ten supply 2.7% of the sample. The sample was peripheral blood mononuclear cells, taken before any cancer treatment. These receptors came from a man between 40 and 70 years old with stage III lung adenocarcinoma.

This sequence joins TRBV28 and TRBJ2-1, with a weak D call TRBD2 (6 bases). Germline lookup yields CDR1 MDHEN and CDR2 SYDVKM. This CDR3 has 15 residues. V was pared by 6 bases and J by 7 bases, with 19 bases between. The CDR3 spells CASRPEGPRKNEQFF. DNA for the CDR3: TGTGCCAGCAGGCCGGAGGGCCCTCGTAAAAATGAGCAGTTCTTC.

The V call is TRBV15, the J call TRBJ2-3, with a tentative D call TRBD2 (6 bases). Trimming shortened V by 5 bases and J by 3 bases, and 15 bases separated the two germline ends. This CDR3 comprises 15 residues. Germline values: CDR1 LNHNV, CDR2 YYDKDF (reference sequence). CDR3 protein: CATSSITGVTDTQYF. As DNA, the CDR3 is TGTGCCACCAGCTCTATCACGGGAGTGACAGATACGCAGTATTTT. The full variable domain, completed using reference TRBV15 and TRBJ2-3, is DAMVIQNPRYQVTQFGKPVTLSCSQTLNHNVMYWYQQKSSQAPKLLFHYYDKDFNNEADTPDNFQSRRPNTSFCFLDIRSPGLGDTAMYLCATSSITGVTDTQYFGPGTRLTVL.

This clone showed up just once. The rearrangement uses TRBV27 and TRBJ2-5, with 9 positions matching TRBD1. Trimming cost V 5 bases and J 7 bases; bases outside gene matches: 5. This CDR3 contains 13 residues. Germline V lookup: CDR1 MNHEY, CDR2 SMNVEV (reference sequence). In DNA form, the CDR3 reads TGTGCCAGCAGTAAACAGGGGGCGGTGACCCAGTACTTC. Amino acid sequence: CASSKQGAVTQYF.

The CDR3 region is CASSQTGTPKAFF. The DNA for the CDR3 is TGTGCCAGCAGCCAAACCGGGACTCCGAAAGCTTTCTTT. The chain is built from TRBV7-2 and TRBJ1-1; TRBD1 is a possible D gene (5 bases). CDR3 length equals 13 residues. Trimming stripped 5 bases from V and 9 bases from J, with 16 bases between. Per germline, CDR1 SGHTA and CDR2 FQGNSA.

The chain links TRBV2 to TRBJ2-1, with 7 nucleotides matching TRBD2. This CDR3 comprises 14 residues. Trimming removed 7 bases from V and 5 bases from J; junction bases left unmatched: 8. Germline V gene lookup returns CDR1 SNHLY and CDR2 FYNNEI. The CDR3 region has the DNA TGTGCCAGCAATGGACTAGTGGGAGACAATGAGCAGTTCTTC. The encoded protein is CASNGLVGDNEQFF.

The chain joins TRBV5-5 to TRBJ1-5, with a possible D match to TRBD1 (5 bases). Germline-derived CDR1 and CDR2 are SGHKS and YYEKEE (reference sequence). The CDR3 is 15 residues long. Trimming shortened V by 0 bases and J by 3 bases, and 10 bases separated the two germline ends. CDR3 nucleotide sequence: TGTGCCAGCAGCTTGGTCCCACAGGACAATCAGCCCCAGCATTTT. As protein: CASSLVPQDNQPQHF.

This clone was observed once. The chain links TRBV6-5 to TRBJ1-1; D perhaps matches TRBD1 (5 bases). Germline V gene lookup returns CDR1 MNHEY and CDR2 SVGAGI. V was trimmed by 7 bases and J by 4 bases, leaving 16 bases between them. The CDR3 loop spans 14 amino acids. This CDR3 reads CASTPSGGSTEAFF. CDR3 nucleotides: TGTGCCAGCACCCCGTCTGGGGGAAGCACTGAAGCTTTCTTT.

This clone was found once. The chain carries TRBV10-1 and TRBJ1-1, with TRBD1 matching 11 bases. Germline lookup yields CDR1 WNHNN and CDR2 SYGVQD (reference sequence). The CDR3 extends over 13 amino acids. The V gene end was trimmed by 6 bases and the J gene end by 10 bases; junction bases not matched to a gene: 7. The DNA for the CDR3 is TGCGCCAGCAGACCTGGACAGGGGGCATCAGCTTTCTTT. Protein sequence: CASRPGQGASAFF.

The gene calls are TRBV4-1 and TRBJ2-2, with 12 bases matching TRBD1. The CDR3 covers 16 residues. V lost 6 bases, J lost 5 bases, and 7 bases stayed unmatched. Germline-derived CDR1 and CDR2 are MGHRA and YSYEKL. CDR3: CASRPGTGGRTGELFF. In DNA, the CDR3 is TGCGCCAGCAGGCCCGGGACAGGGGGCCGGACCGGGGAGCTGTTTTTT.

V gene TRBV6-1 combines with J gene TRBJ2-2; 9 bases align to TRBD1. The CDR3 totals 15 residues. J was trimmed by 7 bases and V by 3 bases; bases with no gene match: 6. The V gene's germline CDR1 is MNHNS and CDR2 SASEGT. The CDR3 nucleotides read TGTGCCAGCAGTGAGTGGACAGGGGAGAGCGGGGAGCTGTTTTTT. It codes for CASSEWTGESGELFF.

This clone was observed a few times. This chain uses TRBV10-1 with TRBJ1-2, with D possibly being TRBD1 (6 bases). This CDR3 region has 13 residues. Trimming cost V 4 bases and J 7 bases, with 13 bases left between them. CDR1 WNHNN and CDR2 SYGVQD come from the germline V gene (reference sequence). CDR3 loop: CASSGGGLGGYTF. Here the CDR3 DNA reads TGCGCCAGCAGTGGAGGGGGACTAGGTGGCTACACCTTC.

This rearrangement joins TRBV5-1 to TRBJ2-7; D is unresolved. The CDR3 is 11 amino acids. CDR1 is SGHRS, CDR2 YFSETQ, per germline. Trimming removed 3 bases at V and 4 bases at J, with 5 bases between. This CDR3 is CASSSSYEQYF. As DNA, the CDR3 is TGCGCCAGCAGCTCATCGTACGAGCAGTACTTC.

The V gene is TRBV2, the J gene TRBJ2-2; 7 positions agree with TRBD1. Germline V gene lookup returns CDR1 SNHLY and CDR2 FYNNEI. The V gene end was trimmed by 6 bases and the J gene end by 0 bases; junction bases not matched to a gene: 1. The CDR3 contains 14 residues. The DNA of the CDR3 is TGTGCCAGCAGGGGACAGTCGAACACCGGGGAGCTGTTTTTT. Its protein is CASRGQSNTGELFF.

The V gene is TRBV7-8, the J gene TRBJ2-7, with a possible D match to TRBD1 (5 bases). The CDR3 consists of 15 residues. The V gene lost 5 bases and the J gene lost 6 bases, with 20 bases spanning the gap. Germline V lookup: CDR1 SGHVS, CDR2 FQNEAQ. The chain's CDR3 is CASSEDDRGRREQYF. The CDR3 DNA reads as TGTGCCAGCAGCGAAGACGATAGGGGCCGGCGCGAGCAGTACTTC.

The rearrangement joins TRBV7-6 to TRBJ1-2; D is ambiguous. Germline V gene lookup returns CDR1 SGHVS and CDR2 FNYEAQ. Trimming pared 5 bases from V and 2 bases from J, leaving 9 bases between. The CDR3 length is 13 residues. The CDR3 region has the DNA TGTGCCAGCAGCCAGGACGGAAACTATGGCTACACCTTC. This translates into CASSQDGNYGYTF.

The chain uses TRBV29-1 and TRBJ2-7; the match to TRBD1 covers 9 bases. The V and J ends lost 6 bases and 0 bases, in that order; junction bases with no gene match: 6. From germline, CDR1 is SQVTM and CDR2 ANQGSEA. This CDR3 spans 14 amino acids. The CDR3 DNA reads as TGCAGCGTCATGACAGGGGGTAGCTCCTACGAGCAGTACTTC. Translation: CSVMTGGSSYEQYF.

V and J are TRBV6-1 and TRBJ1-2, with TRBD1 identical over 8 bases. CDR3 length: 15 amino acids. Unmatched junction bases numbered 6, after V lost 1 base and J lost 5 bases. The V gene's germline CDR1 is MNHNS and CDR2 SASEGT. CDR3 residues: CASSEGGTGRYGYTF. CDR3 sequence (DNA): TGTGCCAGCAGTGAAGGGGGGACAGGAAGATATGGCTACACCTTC.

This clone appeared once. The V gene is TRBV7-9, the J gene TRBJ2-5, with D possibly TRBD2 on 6 matching bases. The CDR3 is 15 amino acids. Trimming took 1 base from V and 1 from J, leaving 10 bases between them. CDR1 is SEHNR and CDR2 is FQNEAQ in the germline V gene (reference sequence). CDR3 sequence: CASSLVISGQETQYF. The CDR3 DNA is TGTGCCAGCAGCTTAGTGATTAGCGGCCAAGAGACCCAGTACTTC.

The V gene is TRBV28, the J gene TRBJ2-2; TRBD2 aligns across 9 bases. Trimming removed 10 bases from V and 3 bases from J; junction bases left unmatched: 6. The CDR3 length is 14 residues. Germline V gene data show CDR1 as MDHEN and CDR2 as SYDVKM. The CDR3 reads CATRGLADTGELFF. DNA for the CDR3: TGTGCCACCAGGGGACTAGCAGACACCGGGGAGCTGTTTTTT. The full variable domain, rest sourced from reference TRBV28 and TRBJ2-2, is DVKVTQSSRYLVKRTGEKVFLECVQDMDHENMFWYRQDPGLGLRLIYFSYDVKMKEKGDIPEGYSVSREKKERFSLILESASTNQTSMYLCATRGLADTGELFFGEGSRLTVL.

This clone was observed once. The gene calls are TRBV7-8 and TRBJ1-4; no firm D call. V was clipped by 5 bases and J by 2 bases, with 9 bases between them. The CDR3 runs 14 residues. Germline loops: CDR1 SGHVS, CDR2 FQNEAQ. CDR3 DNA sequence: TGTGCCAGCAGCCCCGGACGGACTAATGAAAAACTGTTTTTT. This codes for CASSPGRTNEKLFF.

This clone was detected only a few times. The CDR3 coding sequence is TGTGCCAGCAGCCCAGCGACAGTGATGAACACTGAAGCTTTCTTT. Translated, it gives CASSPATVMNTEAFF. The chain has TRBV7-6 and TRBJ1-1; weak D call: TRBD1 (5 bases). The CDR3 loop spans 15 amino acids. Trimming pared 5 bases from V and 0 bases from J, leaving 13 bases between. CDR1 SGHVS and CDR2 FNYEAQ come from the germline V gene.

V usage is TRBV28 and J usage is TRBJ2-5, with 8 bases that match TRBD2. V lost 3 bases, J lost 5 bases, and 8 bases stayed unmatched. The germline V gene encodes CDR1 MDHEN and CDR2 SYDVKM. The CDR3 loop spans 15 amino acids. This CDR3 reads CASSFSGIRGETQYF. The CDR3 DNA sequence: TGTGCCAGCAGTTTTAGCGGGATTCGAGGGGAGACCCAGTACTTC.

The chain combines TRBV2 with TRBJ2-4, with 7 bases identical to TRBD2. Germline CDR1 reads SNHLY; CDR2 reads FYNNEI. V shed 6 bases and J 0 bases; nucleotides not matched to a gene: 17. CDR3 length: 19 residues. DNA of the CDR3: TGTGCCAGCAGCCTCCTGATAGCGGGCGCAGAACTAGCCAAAAACATTCAGTACTTC. Its protein is CASSLLIAGAELAKNIQYF.

V gene TRBV11-2 combines with J gene TRBJ2-2, with TRBD1 identical over 10 bases. Trimming at V came to 3 bases and at J to 5 bases, leaving 12 bases not matched to a gene. The length of the CDR3 is 18 residues. Germline V gene sequence: CDR1 SGHAT, CDR2 FQNNGV. The CDR3 nucleotides read TGTGCCAGCAGCTTCGAACTTGGATGGGACAGGGGAACCGGGGAGCTGTTTTTT. Its protein product is CASSFELGWDRGTGELFF. Full variable domain (remainder filled in from reference TRBV11-2 and TRBJ2-2): EAGVAQSPRYKIIEKRQSVAFWCNPISGHATLYWYQQILGQGPKLLIQFQNNGVVDDSQLPKDRFSAERLKGVDSTLKIQPAKLEDSAVYLCASSFELGWDRGTGELFFGEGSRLTVL.

By sample share, this clone is medium-sized. J is TRBJ2-7 and V is TRBV19; 9 bases map to TRBD2. In germline, CDR1 is LNHDA, CDR2 SQIVND (reference sequence). Trimming cost V 3 bases and J 2 bases; bases outside gene matches: 5. The CDR3 covers 15 residues. The CDR3 spells CASSMGGLATYEQYF. As DNA, the CDR3 is TGTGCCAGTAGTATGGGGGGACTAGCCACCTACGAGCAGTACTTC.

The gene calls are TRBV5-8 and TRBJ2-5; 8 bases agree with TRBD2. V was clipped by 4 bases and J by 0 bases; unmatched bases: 11. CDR3 length equals 17 residues. Germline CDR1 is SGHTS and CDR2 is YDEGEE. The CDR3 region is CASSNSGIGRYQETQYF. In DNA form, the CDR3 reads TGTGCCAGCAGCAATAGCGGGATTGGGAGGTACCAAGAGACCCAGTACTTC.

The gene calls are TRBV27 and TRBJ2-1; D call uncertain. The CDR3 contains 14 residues. V lost 2 bases and J 7 bases, leaving 12 bases between the germline ends. CDR1 is MNHEY, CDR2 SMNVEV, per germline (reference sequence). The CDR3 region has the DNA TGTGCCAGCAGTTTAGTGCCCCGAAGGAATGAGCAGTTCTTC. It specifies CASSLVPRRNEQFF.